This TCR beta chain was sequenced during a study of blood T cell repertoires in COVID-19. Per germline, CDR1 ENHRY and CDR2 SYGVKD. There are 16 residues in the CDR3. V was trimmed by 0 bases and J by 5 bases, leaving 11 bases between them. Original processing methods: Using reference gene primer amplification, nucleated cell counts were estimated. Sequenced by immunoSEQ multiplex PCR; TCRdb stores in-frame clones only, minus some. The DNA was the basis for D and trimming; V, J and clone size are from that table. Here the sample spans more than 65,000 clones, around 80% being singletons. The TCR comes from a human donor in a cohort sampled during active COVID-19. The sample taken for sequencing was peripheral blood. This chain joins TRBV10-3 and TRBJ1-6; possible D gene TRBD1, 5 bases. The CDR3 loop reads CAISESGGQDNSPLHF. CDR3 sequence (DNA): TGTGCCATCAGTGAGTCGGGGGGTCAGGATAATTCACCCCTCCACTTT.